Listed here are 18 T cell receptor beta chains from one sample, sequenced in a study of CD8 T cells in ankylosing spondylitis. Regarding the study as a whole: There was a TCR beta motif, made of eight highly homologous variants, that appeared characteristic of ankylosing spondylitis blood.

TCRdb reanalysed the 5' RACE reads using MiXCR and keeps one entry per CDR3 protein. This table holds roughly 440,000 distinct CDR3 sequences, roughly 18% found once. No cognate antigen is known for these TCRs. Sequencing was performed on blood, either unsorted or a sorted T cell fraction (not recorded which). The origin of the receptors is a male donor with ankylosing spondylitis.

The chain employs TRBV7-9 and TRBJ2-5; possible D gene TRBD1, 5 bases. V lost 2 bases and J lost 2, with 9 bases in between. The germline V gene has CDR1 SEHNR and CDR2 FQNEAQ (reference sequence). The CDR3 length is 14 residues. The CDR3 sequence: CASSLPTVQETQYF. The CDR3 coding sequence is TGTGCCAGCAGCTTACCGACAGTTCAAGAGACCCAGTACTTC.

This clonotype was recorded a few times. The V gene is TRBV2, the J gene TRBJ2-5, with 9 positions matching TRBD2. The germline V gene has CDR1 SNHLY and CDR2 FYNNEI. V lost 5 bases and J lost 3; bases outside the gene matches: 7. CDR3 length equals 15 residues. The CDR3 nucleotides read TGTGCCAGCAGTCCGAGACTAGCGGAGAAAGAGACCCAGTACTTC. Translation: CASSPRLAEKETQYF.

The chain couples TRBV20-1 to TRBJ2-2; 8 nucleotides agree with TRBD2. The length of the CDR3 is 15 residues. Germline-derived CDR1 and CDR2 are DFQATT and SNEGSKA (reference sequence). The trim removed 1 base at V and 7 bases at J, leaving 8 bases unmatched. This chain's CDR3 is CSARVTSGGGGELFF. CDR3 nucleotides: TGCAGTGCTAGAGTTACTAGCGGAGGGGGCGGGGAGCTGTTTTTT.

Here the CDR3 reads CASSVDQGAKTQYF. CDR3 DNA: TGTGCCAGCAGCGTAGATCAGGGGGCGAAGACCCAGTACTTC. The chain carries TRBV9 and TRBJ2-5, with TRBD1 identical over 8 bases. Germline V gene lookup returns CDR1 SGDLS and CDR2 YYNGEE. The CDR3 runs to 14 residues. V lost 0 bases to trimming and J lost 6 bases; unmatched junction nucleotides: 4. The full variable domain, in which reference TRBV9 and TRBJ2-5 provide the parts outside the CDR3, is DSGVTQTPKHLITATGQRVTLRCSPRSGDLSVYWYQQSLDQGLQFLIQYYNGEERAKGNILERFSAQQFPDLHSELNLSSLELGDSALYFCASSVDQGAKTQYFGPGTRLLVL.

The chain is built from TRBV20-1 and TRBJ2-7, with TRBD2 identical over 9 bases. Unmatched junction bases numbered 10, after V lost 1 base and J lost 3 bases. Germline loops: CDR1 DFQATT, CDR2 SNEGSKA (reference sequence). The CDR3 contains 16 residues. CDR3 DNA sequence: TGCAGTGCTAGAGGGTTGGCTAGCGGGATGAGCTACGAGCAGTACTTC. Amino acid sequence: CSARGLASGMSYEQYF.

The DNA for the CDR3 is TGTGCCAGTAGTAGGAACAGCGGCAATGAGCAGTTCTTC. It yields the protein CASSRNSGNEQFF. The chain uses TRBV19 and TRBJ2-1; D may be TRBD2 (5 bases). Germline CDR1 LNHDA, CDR2 SQIVND (reference sequence). This CDR3 has 13 amino acids. V dropped 4 bases and J dropped 6 bases, with 10 bases sitting between them.

This clonotype was detected only a few times. The J gene is TRBJ1-5, the V gene TRBV30; 8 nucleotides align to TRBD1. The CDR3 totals 13 residues. V dropped 1 base and J dropped 4; count of bases not matched to a gene: 0. CDR1 is GTSNPN and CDR2 is SVGIG in the germline V gene (reference sequence). CDR3 residues: CAWSDRGNQPQHF. The DNA of the CDR3 is TGTGCCTGGAGTGACAGGGGGAATCAGCCCCAGCATTTT.

The chain carries TRBV28 and TRBJ1-1; D unresolved. V dropped 1 base and J dropped 2 bases, with 8 bases sitting between them. The germline gives CDR1 MDHEN, CDR2 SYDVKM. The CDR3 covers 14 residues. CDR3 bases: TGTGCCAGCAGTTTATTTCGCAGAAACACTGAAGCTTTCTTT. This sequence encodes CASSLFRRNTEAFF. Combining the CDR3 with reference TRBV28 and TRBJ1-1 gives the whole variable domain DVKVTQSSRYLVKRTGEKVFLECVQDMDHENMFWYRQDPGLGLRLIYFSYDVKMKEKGDIPEGYSVSREKKERFSLILESASTNQTSMYLCASSLFRRNTEAFFGQGTRLTVV.

In this sample, this clonotype turned up a few times. This chain uses TRBV6-2 or TRBV6-3 with TRBJ1-1; 9 bases align to TRBD1. Germline V gene data show CDR1 as MNHEY and CDR2 as SVGEGT. Trimming cost V 2 bases and J 3 bases; bases outside gene matches: 4. There are 15 residues in the CDR3. CDR3 bases: TGTGCCAGCAGTTACCCGGGACAGGGTCACACTGAAGCTTTCTTT. Translation: CASSYPGQGHTEAFF.

J is TRBJ2-7 and V is TRBV5-1, with 9 bases that match TRBD1. V gave up 6 bases and J gave up 3 bases; unmatched junction bases: 4. Germline V gene sequence: CDR1 SGHRS, CDR2 YFSETQ. This CDR3 region has 13 residues. The CDR3 loop is CASTGQGSYEQYF. Written as DNA, the CDR3 is TGCGCCAGCACCGGACAGGGGAGCTACGAGCAGTACTTC.

This clonotype was picked up a small number of times. The V call is TRBV5-6, the J call TRBJ2-7, with a weak D call TRBD1 (6 bases). The V end lost 0 bases, the J end lost 5 bases, and 18 bases lay between the germline ends. The germline V gene encodes CDR1 SGHDT and CDR2 YYEEEE. The CDR3 consists of 16 residues. The CDR3 region is CASSLVVRGLGDEQYF. The CDR3 DNA reads as TGTGCCAGCAGCTTGGTGGTCAGGGGATTGGGCGACGAGCAGTACTTC.

This clonotype was recorded a few times. This chain links TRBV20-1 with TRBJ2-7, with D unclear. Germline CDR1 reads DFQATT; CDR2 reads SNEGSKA (reference sequence). The CDR3 is 14 amino acids. With 3 bases removed from V and 6 bases from J, the gap between germline ends came to 18 bases. The CDR3 bases are TGCAGTGCTAGGTTAGACCGACTCCTTGGCGAGCAGTACTTC. Its protein is CSARLDRLLGEQYF.

This clonotype appeared many times. The chain joins TRBV5-1 to TRBJ2-1; unclear D gene. Germline V lookup: CDR1 SGHRS, CDR2 YFSETQ. V was pared by 1 base and J by 4 bases, with 6 bases between. This CDR3 has 13 amino acids. CDR3: CASSLNGYNEQFF. The CDR3 coding sequence is TGCGCCAGCAGCTTGAACGGATACAATGAGCAGTTCTTC.

This clonotype was seen more than once but under ten times. The V gene is TRBV20-1, the J gene TRBJ1-5; TRBD1 might be the D (5 bases). CDR3 length: 16 amino acids. Trimming shortened V by 6 bases and J by 0 bases, and 18 bases separated the two germline ends. Per the germline V gene, CDR1 is DFQATT and CDR2 is SNEGSKA (reference sequence). The DNA of the CDR3 is TGCAGTGCCCTTCCCCGGTTTGGGGCTAGCAATCAGCCCCAGCATTTT. Protein sequence: CSALPRFGASNQPQHF.

This clonotype appeared a few times. The rearrangement joins TRBV7-2 to TRBJ1-3; 9 bases are a match to TRBD1. The junction had 6 bases not matched to a gene; V was cut back by 2 bases and J by 1 base. This CDR3 contains 17 residues. Per the germline V gene, CDR1 is SGHTA and CDR2 is FQGNSA. CDR3 protein: CASSLTTGGRSGNTIYF. The DNA for the CDR3 is TGTGCCAGCAGCTTAACGACAGGGGGAAGATCTGGAAACACCATATATTTT.

This clonotype was observed many times. J is TRBJ2-7 and V is TRBV6-5; TRBD1 matches 9 bases. CDR3 length: 15 amino acids. V dropped 4 bases and J dropped 2; count of bases not matched to a gene: 6. The germline gives CDR1 MNHEY, CDR2 SVGAGI. This CDR3 is CASSLQGATPYEQYF. In nucleotides, the CDR3 is TGTGCCAGCAGTTTACAGGGGGCCACCCCCTACGAGCAGTACTTC.

This clonotype was counted between two and nine times. The chain combines TRBV20-1 with TRBJ2-5; D ambiguous. CDR3 length equals 11 residues. V was shortened by 7 bases and J by 2 bases, with 8 bases between the two germline ends. Per germline, CDR1 DFQATT and CDR2 SNEGSKA (reference sequence). CDR3: CSGLGQETQYF. CDR3 bases: TGCAGTGGACTTGGACAAGAGACCCAGTACTTC.

The rearrangement uses TRBV10-3 and TRBJ2-5; 7 bases are a match to TRBD2. Trimming took 7 bases from V and 5 from J; bases not matched to a gene: 13. Germline CDR1 reads ENHRY; CDR2 reads SYGVKD. The CDR3 totals 15 residues. CDR3: CAIKRESGVDETQYF. CDR3 sequence (DNA): TGTGCCATCAAAAGGGAGAGCGGGGTTGACGAGACCCAGTACTTC.